The next 27 T cell receptor beta chains were all read from a single sample in a study of T cell responses to AZD1222 COVID-19 vaccine. Clones were sequenced by immunoSEQ multiplex PCR, and TCRdb holds only the in-frame ones, with some missing. The sample includes 150,000 or so clones, around nine tenths of them seen just once. The source material was peripheral blood, sampled on day 0 of AZD1222 vaccination. The origin of the receptors is an adult in good health.

CDR3 coding DNA: TGTGCCAGCAGCTTAGGGCAGGGTGGAAGATTAGGCTACGAGCAGTACTTC. Its protein product is CASSLGQGGRLGYEQYF. This chain links TRBV7-2 with TRBJ2-7, with D maybe TRBD1 (5 bases). Per germline, CDR1 SGHTA and CDR2 FQGNSA. The V gene lost 1 base and the J gene lost 3 bases, with 19 bases spanning the gap. The CDR3 totals 17 residues.

This clone appeared once. The genes are TRBV6-1 and TRBJ1-2; D unresolved. The length of the CDR3 is 15 residues. Trimming cost V 0 bases and J 5 bases, with 13 bases left between them. From germline, CDR1 is MNHNS and CDR2 SASEGT. CDR3 bases: TGTGCCAGCAGTGAAGCGCTTCGGGAGAGATATGGCTACACCTTC. Amino acid sequence: CASSEALRERYGYTF.

The chain has TRBV5-6 and TRBJ1-5; D ambiguous. The germline V gene has CDR1 SGHDT and CDR2 YYEEEE. The CDR3 contains 14 residues. V lost 2 bases and J lost 3, with 9 bases in between. CDR3 sequence reads: CASSLSWFNQPQHF. For the CDR3, the DNA is TGTGCCAGCAGCTTAAGTTGGTTCAATCAGCCCCAGCATTTT.

V usage is TRBV7-3 and J usage is TRBJ1-2, with 8 positions matching TRBD1. The CDR3 is made up of 13 amino acids. V trimming: 6 bases; J trimming: 6 bases; junction bases outside the gene matches: 6. The V gene's germline CDR1 is SGHTA and CDR2 FQGTGA. The CDR3 here is CASSLTGVDGYTF. CDR3 bases: TGTGCCAGCAGTCTGACAGGGGTCGATGGCTACACCTTC.

This chain uses TRBV18 with TRBJ1-1; no definite D call. The V end was cut by 0 bases, the J end by 1 base, with 9 bases between. CDR1 and CDR2 (germline): KGHSH, LQKENI. The CDR3 length is 15 residues. CDR3 protein: CASSPPVTQNTEAFF. The CDR3 nucleotides are TGTGCCAGCTCACCACCGGTGACACAGAACACTGAAGCTTTCTTT.

The chain is built from TRBV6-5 and TRBJ2-2, with no clear D. V was clipped by 0 bases and J by 6 bases, with 8 bases between them. The CDR3 runs 14 residues. The germline V gene has CDR1 MNHEY and CDR2 SVGAGI. The CDR3 sequence: CASSYSGSSGELFF. CDR3 in DNA: TGTGCCAGCAGTTACTCAGGAAGTTCCGGGGAGCTGTTTTTT.

This chain links TRBV4-3 with TRBJ2-7; the match to TRBD2 covers 11 bases. Losses at the gene ends were 3 bases for V and 2 bases for J; bases not matched to a gene: 6. The CDR3 contains 16 residues. Germline CDR1 is LGHNA and CDR2 is YSLEER. CDR3 sequence reads: CASSHSTSGVPYEQYF. CDR3 sequence (DNA): TGCGCCAGCAGCCATTCGACTAGCGGGGTACCCTACGAGCAGTACTTC.

The chain carries TRBV6-5 and TRBJ1-2; no firm D call. This CDR3 has 14 amino acids. Between the trimmed V and J ends, which lost 6 bases and 4 bases, there was a span of 15 bases. CDR1 is MNHEY, CDR2 SVGAGI, per germline. CDR3 bases: TGTGCCAGCAGACTCTCGGCCGGAGGCTATGGCTACACCTTC. This gives the protein CASRLSAGGYGYTF.

The rearrangement links TRBV5-3 to TRBJ2-3; tentative D call: TRBD1 (6 bases). TRBV5-3 is recorded as an ORF, its role being uncertain. The CDR3 sequence is 19 residues long. Trimming stripped 4 bases from V and 2 bases from J, with 26 bases between. For the CDR3, the DNA is TGTGCCAGAAGCCCACACTTTCCCGAATCTAGGGGGTACACAGATACGCAGTATTTT. Its protein is CARSPHFPESRGYTDTQYF.

The gene calls are TRBV4-1 and TRBJ1-1; a weak D match, TRBD1 (5 bases). Trimming cost V 4 bases and J 0 bases, with 12 bases left between them. Germline V gene data show CDR1 as MGHRA and CDR2 as YSYEKL. The CDR3 spans 15 residues. CDR3 protein: CASSLGTGLNTEAFF. CDR3 coding DNA: TGCGCCAGCAGCCTTGGGACGGGGTTGAACACTGAAGCTTTCTTT.

The chain has TRBV9 and TRBJ2-1, with D hard to call. Germline assignment: CDR1 SGDLS and CDR2 YYNGEE. This CDR3 is built from 14 residues. Trimming took off 0 bases at V and 4 bases at J, with 8 bases between the two ends. CDR3 amino acids: CASSVEEVYNEQFF. DNA of the CDR3: TGTGCCAGCAGCGTAGAAGAGGTATACAATGAGCAGTTCTTC.

The gene calls are TRBV18 and TRBJ1-1; no definite D call. The CDR3 contains 12 residues. Germline V gives CDR1 KGHSH, CDR2 LQKENI. The ends were cut back, 3 bases at V and 11 bases at J, with 13 bases in the middle. CDR3 in DNA: TGTGCCAGCTCACCGGAAACGGGTTATGCTTTCTTT. Amino acids: CASSPETGYAFF.

The J gene is TRBJ1-4, the V gene TRBV5-5; D remains unclear. The germline CDR1 and CDR2 sequences are SGHKS and YYEKEE (reference sequence). Trimming stripped 6 bases from V and 3 bases from J, with 15 bases between. The CDR3 runs 15 residues. CDR3 residues: CASTPLGPSNEKLFF. The CDR3 DNA sequence: TGTGCCAGCACGCCCTTGGGTCCTTCTAATGAAAAACTGTTTTTT. The full variable domain, its missing parts supplied by reference TRBV5-5 and TRBJ1-4, is DAGVTQSPTHLIKTRGQQVTLRCSPISGHKSVSWYQQVLGQGPQFIFQYYEKEERGRGNFPDRFSARQFPNYSSELNVNALLLGDSALYLCASTPLGPSNEKLFFGSGTQLSVL.

The chain links TRBV6-4 to TRBJ2-3; 10 positions agree with TRBD2. The germline V gene has CDR1 MRHNA and CDR2 SNTAGT. There are 15 residues in the CDR3. The J segment lost 6 bases and the V segment lost 0 bases, leaving 3 bases of the junction unmatched. The DNA of the CDR3 is TGTGCCAGCAGTGACTCTAGCGGGGGGACTGATACGCAGTATTTT. Translating gives CASSDSSGGTDTQYF.

The chain carries TRBV7-2 and TRBJ1-6; D perhaps matches TRBD1 (6 bases). Trimming took off 8 bases at V and 7 bases at J, with 12 bases between the two ends. Germline CDR1 reads SGHTA; CDR2 reads FQGNSA. This CDR3 is 13 amino acids long. The CDR3 bases are TGTGCCAGCGTATTAACAGGGAATTCACCCCTCCACTTT. Its protein product is CASVLTGNSPLHF.

This chain joins TRBV24-1 and TRBJ2-3; 10 bases line up with TRBD2. The CDR3 has 16 amino acids. V lost 2 bases, J lost 2 bases, and 3 bases stayed unmatched. CDR1 and CDR2 from the germline V gene are KGHDR and SFDVKD. The CDR3 nucleotides are TGTGCCACCAGTGATTGGACTAGCGGCAACACAGATACGCAGTATTTT. The encoded protein is CATSDWTSGNTDTQYF.

This chain uses TRBV2 with TRBJ1-1; tentative D call: TRBD1 (6 bases). The germline V gene encodes CDR1 SNHLY and CDR2 FYNNEI. The CDR3 loop spans 14 amino acids. Trimming left V 2 bases short and J 7 bases short, with 14 bases between. CDR3 amino acids: CASSEFGGAIEAFF. The CDR3 nucleotides are TGTGCCAGCAGTGAATTTGGGGGCGCGATTGAAGCTTTCTTT.

This chain links TRBV14 with TRBJ1-2; D call uncertain. With 1 base removed from V and 7 bases from J, the gap between germline ends came to 4 bases. The length of the CDR3 is 11 residues. Germline values: CDR1 SGHDN, CDR2 FVKESK. The CDR3 sequence: CASSQGGGYTF. The CDR3 DNA reads TGTGCCAGCAGCCAAGGGGGTGGCTACACCTTC.

In its sample, this clone was seen once. Written as DNA, the CDR3 is TGCAGCGTTGTTGGTTCGATCACGGAGACCCAGTACTTC. Translation: CSVVGSITETQYF. The chain employs TRBV29-1 and TRBJ2-5; unclear D gene. The CDR3 spans 13 residues. Germline V gives CDR1 SQVTM, CDR2 ANQGSEA. V dropped 4 bases and J dropped 5 bases, with 14 bases sitting between them.

The chain employs TRBV9 and TRBJ1-1; D is undetermined. The germline V and J ends were trimmed by 8 bases and 0 bases, with 11 bases remaining between them. The CDR3 contains 13 residues. CDR1 is SGDLS, CDR2 YYNGEE, per germline. CDR3 in DNA: TGTGCCAGATCCAGCGATATGAACACTGAAGCTTTCTTT. Its protein is CARSSDMNTEAFF.

Details on this clone: The sample has other DNA sequences that encode this CDR3 too. The chain is built from TRBV5-4 and TRBJ2-2; D is unclear. CDR3 size: 14 residues. The V and J ends lost 4 bases and 0 bases respectively, with 7 bases between them. The V gene's germline CDR1 is SGHNT and CDR2 YYREEE (reference sequence). CDR3 loop: CASSLGTNTGELFF. CDR3 nucleotide sequence: TGTGCCAGCAGCCTTGGGACGAACACCGGGGAGCTGTTTTTT.

The chain links TRBV10-1 to TRBJ1-1; 8 bases match TRBD1. With V trimmed by 4 bases and J by 1 base, 2 bases remained unmatched. Germline V gives CDR1 WNHNN, CDR2 SYGVQD (reference sequence). CDR3 length: 14 residues. The DNA of the CDR3 is TGCGCCAGCAGTGGGGGGACAGGGAACACTGAAGCTTTCTTT. Translated: CASSGGTGNTEAFF.

The chain joins TRBV7-9 to TRBJ2-3, with 16 bases aligning to TRBD2. J gave up 6 bases and V 2 bases, and 8 bases lay outside the gene matches. Germline V gene data show CDR1 as SEHNR and CDR2 as FQNEAQ (reference sequence). The length of the CDR3 is 18 residues. CDR3 region: CASSLPGLAGGSRDTQYF. CDR3 nucleotides: TGTGCCAGCAGCTTACCGGGACTAGCGGGGGGGTCGCGGGATACGCAGTATTTT.

This chain links TRBV29-1 with TRBJ2-7; D is uncertain. Between the trimmed V and J ends, which lost 2 bases and 2 bases, there was a span of 7 bases. The germline V gene encodes CDR1 SQVTM and CDR2 ANQGSEA. The CDR3 loop spans 12 amino acids. In nucleotides, the CDR3 is TGCAGCGTTGAATTGCGGACCTACGAGCAGTACTTC. This codes for CSVELRTYEQYF.

The chain links TRBV19 to TRBJ1-5, with D unresolved. V was trimmed by 9 bases and J by 0 bases, leaving 6 bases between them. The germline gives CDR1 LNHDA, CDR2 SQIVND (reference sequence). The CDR3 has 12 amino acids. Written as DNA, the CDR3 is TGTGCCAGCGCCACTAGCAATCAGCCCCAGCATTTT. Translating it yields CASATSNQPQHF.

The rearrangement links TRBV14 to TRBJ1-1; D not resolved. The CDR3 runs 13 residues. Germline CDR1 and CDR2: SGHDN and FVKESK. Trimming removed 3 bases from V and 0 bases from J, with 5 bases in between. CDR3 DNA sequence: TGTGCCAGCAGCCAGGGAATGAACACTGAAGCTTTCTTT. Its translation: CASSQGMNTEAFF.

The CDR3 nucleotides read TGTGCCAGCTCACCAGCAGGGGATACTGAAGCTTTCTTT. Translated, it gives CASSPAGDTEAFF. The gene calls are TRBV18 and TRBJ1-1; D is possibly TRBD1 (6 bases). Looked up from germline, CDR1 is KGHSH and CDR2 is LQKENI. V lost 2 bases and J 5 bases, leaving 9 bases between the germline ends. The length of the CDR3 is 13 residues.